This T cell receptor beta chain was profiled in a study of shared clonotypes between healthy human individuals (TCRdb year 2020). Some background on the complete study: The cohort included three men and a couple of women between 18 and 49 years of age. Libraries were prepared and TCR repertoires were sequenced by different laboratories using diverse techniques, in order to increase sequencing depth and limit assay-specific biases. To estimate repertoire size and how much clonotypes are shared between individuals, the study performed deep sequencing of blood TCR repertoires from a few healthy adults. Between about 0.8 and 8.9 billion PBMCs per donor were obtained by leukapheresis. For each donor, CD4 naive and CD4 memory were each given three plates, CD8 naive was given two plates, and CD8 memory was given one plate.

Overall study outcomes, separate from this receptor: The genetic and exposure-history diversity represented was limited by the small number of donors. Clonotypes shared by all four sorted-subset donors showed higher generation probabilities than non-shared clonotypes. Based on pairwise subsampling, the degree of clonotype sharing among donors was expected to be affected by sequencing depth. Sharing across a few donors was observed for around 5% of naive CD4, around 3.5% of naive CD8, 2.3% of memory CD4, and about 0.4% of memory CD8 clonotypes. Sampling was restricted to blood, and TCR repertoires in tissue are likely to differ from TCR repertoires in blood. Naive subsets generally had larger estimated clonotype richness than memory subsets did. Rarefaction of sorted-subset datasets indicated incomplete sequencing despite the large sequencing depth.

This clone is a singleton in its sample. This clone's antigen is unknown. No base qualities exist here, and no much larger clone lies one base off it. Using the deep immunoSEQ assay, multiplex PCR amplified TCR CDR3 regions from genomic DNA. Genomic DNA extracted from each cell subset was distributed evenly over all wells of several immunoSEQ 96-well plates, and each plate served as one replicate. For sorted subsets, 150 to 250 ng of genomic DNA, equivalent to some 30,000 T cell genomes, went into each replicate PCR. The purified libraries were quantified using a Qubit 3.0 fluorometer, sized with a Bioanalyzer 2100, and then quantified again using the KAPA Library Quantification kit. Every immunoSEQ 96-well plate was sequenced on a dedicated single-read 150-cycle Illumina NextSeq 550 flow cell. Per the source publication's procedure: Because only junctional sequences without quality scores were contained in the immunoSEQ output, filtering matching that applied to full-length reads could not be performed. To assign V/J genes and CDR3, sequences were annotated using PyIR, a Python wrapper for IgBLAST v1.9, with IMGT germline references. Reads with weak V/J assignments (E-value above 1e-6), missing CDR3, stop codons, out-of-frame junctions, or ambiguous translated residues were removed. V3J clonotypes were defined by identical inferred V gene, J gene, and CDR3 amino acid sequence. Percentage overlap between repertoires was computed as shared unique clonotypes divided by the size of the smaller repertoire. RTK rarefaction, the Chao1 estimator, and Recon v2.1 estimates of unobserved clonotypes were used to assess repertoire richness. OLGA was used to compute generation probabilities for all TCRbeta clonotypes that the gDNA method yielded from a handful of donors. Held by TCRdb, this immuneACCESS table contains in-frame sequences only and omits some clones. Under half of the omission traces to an unresolved V gene where checked; the cause of the rest is unknown. V and J calls and clone size are those listed in that table; D and trimming were worked out from the DNA. Here the sample has approximately 2.5 million clones; around nine tenths occur a single time. The top ten constitute 0.14% of the sample.

Donors were healthy HIV-negative adults with no recently reported acute infections or vaccinations. All donors were Caucasian adults living in Nashville, Tennessee, USA. CD4+ T cells were enriched by magnetic negative selection, after which naive cells were positively selected on CD45RA and the negative fraction was taken as the memory subset. Blood was collected by leukapheresis, and PBMCs were isolated by Ficoll-Histopaque density gradient centrifugation and then cryopreserved in liquid nitrogen vapor phase. Purity and quantity of every magnetically sorted T cell population were checked by analytical flow cytometry. Each sorted fraction had its genomic DNA isolated and then quantified by UV absorbance on a Nanodrop 2000c. The cysteine opens and the phenylalanine closes a CDR3 of 14 amino acids. Here the CDR3 DNA is all that survives: 42 bases in frame from base 1. CDR1 and CDR2 were assigned from the germline V gene as MNHNS and SASEGT. V is cut by 4 bases and J by 7 bases, and the space between the germline ends is 13 bases.

The receptor was isolated from a young man in good health. Sequenced input: naive CD4+ T cells sorted from blood. According to the study, the label for this sample's cell subset or site signals: CD45RA+ positively selected. The rearrangement combines TRBV6-1 with TRBJ2-2; 6 matching bases give a weak D call of TRBD2. The CDR3 reads as follows: CASSGRERSGELFF. The nucleotide sequence is TGTGCCAGCAGTGGACGGGAGCGAAGCGGGGAGCTGTTTTTT.